This T cell receptor (beta chain) was observed in a study of breast tumors, draining lymph nodes, adjacent tissues. Study-wide points: Luminal-like breast cancer showed significantly greater tumor-nontumor repertoire similarity than basal-like breast cancer did. Most tumor T cells seemingly derive from lymph node, then expand in tumor.

Axillary draining lymph nodes of breast cancer patients supplied the node samples. MiXCR, run by TCRdb on the multiplex PCR reads, gives a single entry per CDR3 protein. Found here are 180,000 or so distinct CDR3 sequences, 25% to 40% of them singletons; the top ten hold 3.8%. Trimming removed 4 bases at V and 0 bases at J, with 10 bases between. Germline V lookup: CDR1 PRHDT, CDR2 FYEKMQ (reference sequence). This CDR3 is 15 amino acids long. A single count supports this clonotype. Its specificity is not known. The sample consisted of axillary lymph node tissue. The chain is built from TRBV13 and TRBJ2-1, with D unresolved. This receptor was taken from a female donor with breast cancer. Some clones in this sample may be carry-over from other donors' samples. The CDR3 spells CASSYSWGSYNEQFF. CDR3 DNA: TGTGCCAGCAGCTATTCGTGGGGCTCCTACAATGAGCAGTTCTTC.